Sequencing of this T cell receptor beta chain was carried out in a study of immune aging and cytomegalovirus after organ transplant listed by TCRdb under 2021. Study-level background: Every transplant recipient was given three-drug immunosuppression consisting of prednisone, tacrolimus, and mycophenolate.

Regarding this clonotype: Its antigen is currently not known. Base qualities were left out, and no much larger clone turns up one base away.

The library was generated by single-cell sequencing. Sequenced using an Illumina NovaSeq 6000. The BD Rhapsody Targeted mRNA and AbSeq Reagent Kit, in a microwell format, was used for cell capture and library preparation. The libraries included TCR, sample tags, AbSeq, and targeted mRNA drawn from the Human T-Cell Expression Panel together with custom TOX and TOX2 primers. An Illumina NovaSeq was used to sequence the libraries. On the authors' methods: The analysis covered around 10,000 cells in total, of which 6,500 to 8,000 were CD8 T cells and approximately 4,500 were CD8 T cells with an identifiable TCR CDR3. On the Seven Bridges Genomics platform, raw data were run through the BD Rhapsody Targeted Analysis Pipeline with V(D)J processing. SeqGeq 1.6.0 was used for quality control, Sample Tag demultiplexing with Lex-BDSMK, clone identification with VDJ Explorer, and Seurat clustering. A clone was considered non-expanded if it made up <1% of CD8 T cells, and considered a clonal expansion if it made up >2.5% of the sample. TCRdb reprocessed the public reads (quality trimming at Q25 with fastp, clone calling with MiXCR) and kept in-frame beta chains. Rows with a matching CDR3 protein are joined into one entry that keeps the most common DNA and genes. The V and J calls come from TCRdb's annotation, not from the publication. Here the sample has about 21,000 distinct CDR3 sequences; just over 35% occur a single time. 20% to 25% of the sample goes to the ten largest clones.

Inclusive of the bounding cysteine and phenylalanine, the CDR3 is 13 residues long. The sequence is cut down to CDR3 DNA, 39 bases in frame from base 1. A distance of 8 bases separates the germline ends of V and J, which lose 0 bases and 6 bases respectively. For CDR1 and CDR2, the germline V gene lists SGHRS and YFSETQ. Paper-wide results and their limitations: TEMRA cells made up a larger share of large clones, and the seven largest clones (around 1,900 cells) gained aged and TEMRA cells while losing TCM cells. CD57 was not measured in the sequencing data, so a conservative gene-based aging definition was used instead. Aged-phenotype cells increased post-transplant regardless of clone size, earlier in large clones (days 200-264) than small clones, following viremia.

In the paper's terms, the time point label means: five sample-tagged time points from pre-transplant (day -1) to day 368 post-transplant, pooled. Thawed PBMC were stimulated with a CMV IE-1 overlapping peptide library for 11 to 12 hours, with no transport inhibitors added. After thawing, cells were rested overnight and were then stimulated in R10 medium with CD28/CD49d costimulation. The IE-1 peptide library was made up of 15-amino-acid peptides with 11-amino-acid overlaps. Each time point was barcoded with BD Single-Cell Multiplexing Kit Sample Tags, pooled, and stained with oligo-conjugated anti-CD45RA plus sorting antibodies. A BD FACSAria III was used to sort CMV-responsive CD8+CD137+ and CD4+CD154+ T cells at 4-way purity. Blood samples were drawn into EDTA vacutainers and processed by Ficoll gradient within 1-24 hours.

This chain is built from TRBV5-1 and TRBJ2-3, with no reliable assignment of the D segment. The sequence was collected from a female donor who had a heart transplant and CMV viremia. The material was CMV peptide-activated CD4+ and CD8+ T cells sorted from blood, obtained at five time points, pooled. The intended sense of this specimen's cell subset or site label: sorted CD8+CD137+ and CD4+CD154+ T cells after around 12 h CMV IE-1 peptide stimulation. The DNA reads TGCGCCAGCAGCTTGGAGTTAGATGATACGCAGTATTTT. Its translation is CASSLELDDTQYF.